The 10 T cell receptor beta chains below come from one sample, sequenced in a study of OX40 agonist ivuxolimab in advanced cancers. TCRdb's copy holds only in-frame clones and misses some; the assay was immunoSEQ multiplex PCR. The data contain around 35,000 clones, approximately 79% of them singletons. The material was CD4+ or CD8+ T cells sorted from blood, obtained in a trial of the OX40 agonist ivuxolimab. These receptors were collected from an adult with an advanced solid tumor such as melanoma, head and neck, liver or kidney cancer.

The genes are TRBV6-5 and TRBJ1-2; D remains unclear. Trimming cost V 2 bases and J 3 bases, with 7 bases left between them. The germline V gene encodes CDR1 MNHEY and CDR2 SVGAGI. The CDR3 is 13 residues long. Here the CDR3 reads CASSYGVDYGYTF. CDR3 DNA: TGTGCCAGCAGTTACGGGGTGGACTATGGCTACACCTTC.

The genes are TRBV6-1 and TRBJ2-5; D call uncertain. The CDR3 runs 11 residues. Deletions cut 2 bases from V and 11 bases from J, with 9 bases between. The V gene's germline CDR1 is MNHNS and CDR2 SASEGT. CDR3 sequence: CASSETVQQYF. The DNA for the CDR3 is TGTGCCAGCAGTGAAACAGTGCAGCAGTACTTC.

The V and J genes are TRBV10-3 and TRBJ2-3; 12 bases match TRBD2. CDR1 and CDR2 (germline): ENHRY, SYGVKD. V lost 6 bases and J lost 5; bases outside the gene matches: 3. This CDR3 has 14 residues. CDR3 loop: CAISASGGEDTQYF. The CDR3 coding sequence is TGTGCCATCAGCGCTAGCGGGGGGGAAGATACGCAGTATTTT.

The rearrangement joins TRBV6-5 to TRBJ1-1; TRBD1 is a possible D gene (6 bases). V was pared by 4 bases and J by 4 bases, with 13 bases between. There are 14 residues in the CDR3. Germline CDR1 is MNHEY and CDR2 is SVGAGI. CDR3 sequence (DNA): TGTGCCAGCAGTTGGGAAAGGGGGATCACTGAAGCTTTCTTT. This gives the protein CASSWERGITEAFF.

Judged by abundance, this clone is medium-sized. This sequence joins TRBV2 and TRBJ1-6, with TRBD1 matching 7 bases. This CDR3 region has 15 residues. Germline lookup yields CDR1 SNHLY and CDR2 FYNNEI. The J segment lost 0 bases and the V segment lost 6 bases, leaving 2 bases of the junction unmatched. The chain's CDR3 is CASRGQSSYNSPLHF. In DNA form, the CDR3 reads TGTGCCAGCAGGGGACAGAGCTCCTATAATTCACCCCTCCACTTT.

Here the CDR3 reads CASSHRRRTGNTEAFF. Here the CDR3 DNA reads TGTGCCAGCAGTCACCGTCGACGGACAGGGAACACTGAAGCTTTCTTT. V usage is TRBV28 and J usage is TRBJ1-1; 7 bases agree with TRBD1. The CDR3 totals 16 residues. Germline lookup yields CDR1 MDHEN and CDR2 SYDVKM. The ends lost 5 bases at V and 1 base at J; junction bases unmatched: 10.

This chain joins TRBV7-8 and TRBJ2-7; the D gene is possibly TRBD2 (5 bases). The CDR3 covers 12 residues. The germline V gene has CDR1 SGHVS and CDR2 FQNEAQ. V lost 5 bases and J lost 8, with 13 bases in between. CDR3 loop: CASSPGILKQYF. The CDR3 DNA reads TGTGCCAGCAGCCCCGGGATCTTGAAGCAGTACTTC.

The V gene is TRBV29-1, the J gene TRBJ1-2; the match to TRBD1 covers 8 bases. V dropped 3 bases and J dropped 6; count of bases not matched to a gene: 6. Per germline, CDR1 SQVTM and CDR2 ANQGSEA. CDR3 length: 13 amino acids. The CDR3 DNA follows: TGCAGCGTTGATTGGACAGGGCAAGATGGCTACACCTTC. Translated, it gives CSVDWTGQDGYTF.

V usage is TRBV5-6 and J usage is TRBJ2-1, with 8 bases aligning to TRBD2. V trimming: 3 bases; J trimming: 2 bases; junction bases outside the gene matches: 10. Germline CDR1 reads SGHDT; CDR2 reads YYEEEE. The CDR3 loop spans 17 amino acids. CDR3 nucleotides: TGTGCCAGCAGCTCGCGTCCCGGGACTAGTGCCTACAATGAGCAGTTCTTC. Amino acids: CASSSRPGTSAYNEQFF.

The chain uses TRBV30 and TRBJ1-3, with TRBD1 as a possible D gene (6 bases). V shed 1 base and J shed 1 base, with 8 bases lying between them. The CDR3 totals 14 residues. Germline V CDR1 and CDR2: GTSNPN, SVGIG (reference sequence). In DNA form, the CDR3 reads TGTGCCTGGAGTGGGACAGAATCTGGAAACACCATATATTTT. Its protein product is CAWSGTESGNTIYF.